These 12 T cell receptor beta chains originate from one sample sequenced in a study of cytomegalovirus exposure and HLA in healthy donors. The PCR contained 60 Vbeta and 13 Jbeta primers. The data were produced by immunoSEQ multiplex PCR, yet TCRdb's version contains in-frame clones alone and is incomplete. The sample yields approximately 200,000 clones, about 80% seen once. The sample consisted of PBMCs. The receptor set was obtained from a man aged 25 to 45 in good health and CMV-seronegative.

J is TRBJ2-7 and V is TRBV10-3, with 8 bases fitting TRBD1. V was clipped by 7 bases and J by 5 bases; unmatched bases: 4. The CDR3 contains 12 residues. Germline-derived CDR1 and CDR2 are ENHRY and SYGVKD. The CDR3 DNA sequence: TGTGCCATCATTACGGACAGGGACGAGCAGTACTTC. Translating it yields CAIITDRDEQYF.

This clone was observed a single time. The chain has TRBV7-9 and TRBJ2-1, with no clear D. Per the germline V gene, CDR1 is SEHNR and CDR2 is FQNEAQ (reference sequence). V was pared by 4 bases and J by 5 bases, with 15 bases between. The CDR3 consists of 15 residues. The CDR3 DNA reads TGTGCCAGCAGCTCTCCCGCCGAGAGAAACAATGAGCAGTTCTTC. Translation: CASSSPAERNNEQFF.

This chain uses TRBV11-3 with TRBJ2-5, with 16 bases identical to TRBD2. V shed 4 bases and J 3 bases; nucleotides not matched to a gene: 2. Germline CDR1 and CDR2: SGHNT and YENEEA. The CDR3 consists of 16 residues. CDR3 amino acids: CASSSGLAGGEETQYF. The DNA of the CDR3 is TGTGCCAGCAGCTCGGGACTAGCGGGAGGGGAAGAGACCCAGTACTTC.

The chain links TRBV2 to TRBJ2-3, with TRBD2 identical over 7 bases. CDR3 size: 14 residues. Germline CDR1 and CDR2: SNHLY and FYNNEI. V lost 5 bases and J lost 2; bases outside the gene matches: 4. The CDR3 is CASSSAGPTDTQYF. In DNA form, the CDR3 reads TGTGCCAGCAGTTCAGCGGGACCCACAGATACGCAGTATTTT. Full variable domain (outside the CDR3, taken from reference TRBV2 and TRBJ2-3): EPEVTQTPSHQVTQMGQEVILRCVPISNHLYFYWYRQILGQKVEFLVSFYNNEISEKSEIFDDQFSVERPDGSNFTLKIRSTKLEDSAMYFCASSSAGPTDTQYFGPGTRLTVL.

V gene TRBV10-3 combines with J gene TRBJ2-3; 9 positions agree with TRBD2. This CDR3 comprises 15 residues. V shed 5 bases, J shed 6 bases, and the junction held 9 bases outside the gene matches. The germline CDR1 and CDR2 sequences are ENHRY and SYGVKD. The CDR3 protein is CAISPSSGESDTQYF. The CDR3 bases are TGTGCCATCAGTCCCTCTAGCGGGGAATCGGATACGCAGTATTTT.

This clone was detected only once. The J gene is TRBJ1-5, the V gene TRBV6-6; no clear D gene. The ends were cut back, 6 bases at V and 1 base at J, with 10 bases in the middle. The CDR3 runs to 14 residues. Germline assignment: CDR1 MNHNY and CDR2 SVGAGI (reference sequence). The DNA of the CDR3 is TGTGCCAGCAGACACACGGGGAGCAATCAGCCCCAGCATTTT. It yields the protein CASRHTGSNQPQHF.

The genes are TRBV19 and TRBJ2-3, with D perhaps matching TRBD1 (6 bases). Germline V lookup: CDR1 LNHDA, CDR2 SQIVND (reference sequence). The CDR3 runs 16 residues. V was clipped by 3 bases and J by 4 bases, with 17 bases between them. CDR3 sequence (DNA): TGTGCCAGTAGTATTGGGGCATCAGGGGCTGCAGATACGCAGTATTTT. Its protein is CASSIGASGAADTQYF.

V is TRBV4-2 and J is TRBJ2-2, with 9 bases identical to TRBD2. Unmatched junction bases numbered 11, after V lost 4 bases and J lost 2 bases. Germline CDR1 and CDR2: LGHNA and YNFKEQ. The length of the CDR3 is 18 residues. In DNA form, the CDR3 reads TGTGCCAGCAGCCGATCCACCGGGACTAGCAGTAACACCGGGGAGCTGTTTTTT. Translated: CASSRSTGTSSNTGELFF.

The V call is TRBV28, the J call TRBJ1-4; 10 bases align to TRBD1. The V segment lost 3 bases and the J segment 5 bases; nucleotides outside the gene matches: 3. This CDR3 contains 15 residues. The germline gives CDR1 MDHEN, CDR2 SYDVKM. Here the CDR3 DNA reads TGTGCCAGCAGTTTCCCGGACAGGGGGAATGAAAAACTGTTTTTT. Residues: CASSFPDRGNEKLFF.

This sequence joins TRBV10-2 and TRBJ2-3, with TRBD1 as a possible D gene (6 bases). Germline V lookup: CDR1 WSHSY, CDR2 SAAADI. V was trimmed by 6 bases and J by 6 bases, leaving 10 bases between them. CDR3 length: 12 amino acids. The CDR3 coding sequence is TGCGCCAGCAGCACCACAGGGGATACGCAGTATTTT. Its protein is CASSTTGDTQYF.

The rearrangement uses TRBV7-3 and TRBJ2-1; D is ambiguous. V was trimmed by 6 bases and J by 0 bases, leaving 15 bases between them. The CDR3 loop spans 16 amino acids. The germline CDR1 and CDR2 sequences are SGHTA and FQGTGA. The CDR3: CASSPMTGSSYNEQFF. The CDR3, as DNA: TGTGCCAGCAGTCCTATGACTGGAAGCTCCTACAATGAGCAGTTCTTC.

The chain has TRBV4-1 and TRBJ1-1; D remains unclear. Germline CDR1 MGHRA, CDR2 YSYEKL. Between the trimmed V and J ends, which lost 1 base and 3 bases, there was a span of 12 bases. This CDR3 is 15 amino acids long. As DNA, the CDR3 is TGCGCCAGCAGCCAAGTTGCAGGAAGATACACTGAAGCTTTCTTT. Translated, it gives CASSQVAGRYTEAFF.